These 9 T cell receptor beta chains were sequenced from one sample in a study of OX40 agonist ivuxolimab in advanced cancers. The protocol was immunoSEQ multiplex PCR, while the TCRdb copy is restricted to in-frame clones and leaves out a portion. The sample carries about 85,000 clones, about 88% recorded once. The starting material was CD4+ or CD8+ T cells sorted from blood, obtained in a trial of the OX40 agonist ivuxolimab. These receptors were collected from an adult with an advanced solid tumor such as melanoma, head and neck, liver or kidney cancer.

The J gene is TRBJ2-7, the V gene TRBV7-9; D remains unclear. CDR1 SEHNR and CDR2 FQNEAQ come from the germline V gene (reference sequence). This CDR3 contains 12 residues. V gave up 1 base and J gave up 2 bases, with 3 bases separating them. In nucleotides, the CDR3 is TGTGCCAGCAGCTTAGGGGCCTACGAGCAGTACTTC. As protein: CASSLGAYEQYF.

This clone has only a few counts. This sequence joins TRBV2 and TRBJ2-7; 7 bases align to TRBD2. CDR1 and CDR2 (germline): SNHLY, FYNNEI. V lost 0 bases and J lost 6; bases outside the gene matches: 2. CDR3 length: 13 amino acids. CDR3 amino acids: CASSEAPGGEQYV. DNA of the CDR3: TGTGCCAGCAGTGAAGCGCCGGGGGGCGAGCAGTACGTC.

V gene TRBV7-6 combines with J gene TRBJ2-4; the match to TRBD1 covers 10 bases. Losses at the gene ends were 4 bases for V and 0 bases for J; bases not matched to a gene: 18. Germline CDR1 reads SGHVS; CDR2 reads FNYEAQ. The CDR3 spans 21 residues. The CDR3 DNA sequence: TGTGCCAGCAGCTCCCACCGTCCCGGGACAGGGGCTTCAGTAGCCAAAAACATTCAGTACTTC. Translation gives CASSSHRPGTGASVAKNIQYF.

The table lists this clone with a few counts. CDR3 in amino acids: CASSPGQGGTDTQYF. CDR3 in DNA: TGTGCCAGCAGCCCCGGACAGGGAGGCACAGATACGCAGTATTTT. The chain employs TRBV9 and TRBJ2-3; 8 bases are shared with TRBD1. The CDR3 spans 15 residues. Trimming cost V 4 bases and J 1 base; bases outside gene matches: 5. CDR1 and CDR2 from the germline V gene are SGDLS and YYNGEE. Full variable domain (remainder filled in from reference TRBV9 and TRBJ2-3): DSGVTQTPKHLITATGQRVTLRCSPRSGDLSVYWYQQSLDQGLQFLIQYYNGEERAKGNILERFSAQQFPDLHSELNLSSLELGDSALYFCASSPGQGGTDTQYFGPGTRLTVL.

The chain links TRBV7-9 to TRBJ1-6; no definite D call. CDR3 length equals 17 residues. Germline V gives CDR1 SEHNR, CDR2 FQNEAQ (reference sequence). V lost 5 bases and J lost 2, with 16 bases in between. The CDR3 sequence is CASSGPAGGPYNSPLHF. In nucleotides, the CDR3 is TGTGCCAGCAGCGGACCCGCTGGTGGCCCCTATAATTCACCCCTCCACTTT.

V usage is TRBV7-8 and J usage is TRBJ1-1; 8 nucleotides match TRBD1. Germline CDR1 and CDR2: SGHVS and FQNEAQ. The CDR3 extends over 15 amino acids. V lost 7 bases, J lost 0 bases, and 7 bases stayed unmatched. Written as DNA, the CDR3 is TGTGCCAGCACCCCGGCACAGGGGGTGAACACTGAAGCTTTCTTT. Its translation is CASTPAQGVNTEAFF.

The genes are TRBV29-1 and TRBJ2-5, with 8 bases lining up with TRBD2. With 1 base clipped from V and 4 bases from J, the junction kept 11 bases outside the gene matches. Germline-derived CDR1 and CDR2 are SQVTM and ANQGSEA. CDR3 size: 16 residues. CDR3 amino acids: CSVEVFGGAIGETQYF. CDR3 DNA: TGCAGCGTTGAAGTTTTCGGGGGGGCCATTGGAGAGACCCAGTACTTC.

The chain employs TRBV29-1 and TRBJ1-3, with TRBD1 matching over 7 bases. Germline V gene lookup returns CDR1 SQVTM and CDR2 ANQGSEA. J lost 0 bases, V lost 7 bases, and 6 bases had no gene match. The length of the CDR3 is 14 residues. The CDR3 DNA is TGCAGCGCGCGGACAGGATCCTCTGGAAACACCATATATTTT. Protein product: CSARTGSSGNTIYF.

CDR3 protein: CASSAQVPSGGREETQYF. The CDR3, as DNA: TGTGCCAGCAGTGCCCAAGTTCCTTCGGGGGGGCGAGAGGAGACCCAGTACTTC. The chain combines TRBV6-1 with TRBJ2-5; TRBD2 agrees at 8 bases. The CDR3 totals 18 residues. Germline trimming cut 4 bases from V and 5 bases from J; bases unmatched to any gene: 18. Per germline, CDR1 MNHNS and CDR2 SASEGT.